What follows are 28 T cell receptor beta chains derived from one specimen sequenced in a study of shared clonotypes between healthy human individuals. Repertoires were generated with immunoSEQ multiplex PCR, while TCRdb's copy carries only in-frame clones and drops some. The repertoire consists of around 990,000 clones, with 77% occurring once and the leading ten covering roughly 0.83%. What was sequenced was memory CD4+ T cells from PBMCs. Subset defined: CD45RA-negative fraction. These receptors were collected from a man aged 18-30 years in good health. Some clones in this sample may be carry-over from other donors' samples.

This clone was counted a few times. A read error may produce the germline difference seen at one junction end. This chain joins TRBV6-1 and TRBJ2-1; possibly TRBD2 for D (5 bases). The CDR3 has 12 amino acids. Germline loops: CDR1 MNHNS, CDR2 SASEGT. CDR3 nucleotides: TGTGCCAGCAATGAGGCTAGCCGGTCCGACGTCTTC. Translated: CASNEASRSDVF.

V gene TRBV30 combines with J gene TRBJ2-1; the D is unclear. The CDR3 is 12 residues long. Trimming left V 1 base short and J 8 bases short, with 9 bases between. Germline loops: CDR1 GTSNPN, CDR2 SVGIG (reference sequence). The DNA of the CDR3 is TGTGCCTGGAGTGGGACGGGCCATGAGCAGTTCTTC. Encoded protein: CAWSGTGHEQFF.

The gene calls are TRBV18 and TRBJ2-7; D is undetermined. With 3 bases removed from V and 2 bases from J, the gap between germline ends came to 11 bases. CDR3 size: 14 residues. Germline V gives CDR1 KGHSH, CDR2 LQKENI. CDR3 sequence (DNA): TGTGCCAGCTCACCCCTACGTTCAGCCTACGAGCAGTACTTC. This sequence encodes CASSPLRSAYEQYF.

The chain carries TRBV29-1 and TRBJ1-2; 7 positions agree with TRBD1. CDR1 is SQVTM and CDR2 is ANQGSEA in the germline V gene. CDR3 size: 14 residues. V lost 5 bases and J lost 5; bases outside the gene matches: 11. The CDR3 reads CSVLGGPGDYGYTF. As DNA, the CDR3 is TGCAGCGTTTTAGGGGGCCCAGGGGATTATGGCTACACCTTC.

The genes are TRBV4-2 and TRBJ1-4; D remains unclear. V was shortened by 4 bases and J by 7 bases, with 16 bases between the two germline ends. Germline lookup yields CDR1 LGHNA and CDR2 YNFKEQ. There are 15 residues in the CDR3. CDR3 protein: CASSREYTRGEKLFF. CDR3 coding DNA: TGTGCCAGCAGCCGAGAGTACACGCGGGGTGAAAAACTGTTTTTT.

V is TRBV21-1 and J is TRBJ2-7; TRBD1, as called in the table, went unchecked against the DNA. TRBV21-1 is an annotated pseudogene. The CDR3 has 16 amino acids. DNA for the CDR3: TGTGCCAGCAGCTCAAGGACACCCGAAAAAACTAACGAGCAGTACTTC. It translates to CASSSRTPEKTNEQYF.

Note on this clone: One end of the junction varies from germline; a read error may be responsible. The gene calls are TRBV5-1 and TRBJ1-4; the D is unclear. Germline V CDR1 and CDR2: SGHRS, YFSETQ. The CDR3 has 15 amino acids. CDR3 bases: TGTGCCAGCAGCTTTCGTGAGGTGGGGAATGAAAAACTGTTTTTT. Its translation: CASSFREVGNEKLFF.

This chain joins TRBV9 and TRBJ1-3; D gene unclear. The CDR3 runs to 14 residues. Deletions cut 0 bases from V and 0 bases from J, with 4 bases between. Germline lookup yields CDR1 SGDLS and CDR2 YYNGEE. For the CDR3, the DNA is TGTGCCAGCAGCGTAGGTCCCTCTGGAAACACCATATATTTT. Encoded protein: CASSVGPSGNTIYF.

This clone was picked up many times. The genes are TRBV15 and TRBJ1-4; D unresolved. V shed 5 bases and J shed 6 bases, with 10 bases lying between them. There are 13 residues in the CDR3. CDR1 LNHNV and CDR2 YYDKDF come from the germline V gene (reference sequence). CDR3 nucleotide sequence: TGTGCCACCAGCCTACGGGTAGATGAAAAACTGTTTTTT. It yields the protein CATSLRVDEKLFF.

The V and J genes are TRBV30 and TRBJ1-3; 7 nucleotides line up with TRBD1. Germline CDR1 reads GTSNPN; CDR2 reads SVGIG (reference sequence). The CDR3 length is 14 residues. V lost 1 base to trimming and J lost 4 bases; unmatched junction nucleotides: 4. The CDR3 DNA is TGTGCCTGGAGTGGTAGGGGGCTAGGAAACACCATATATTTT. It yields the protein CAWSGRGLGNTIYF.

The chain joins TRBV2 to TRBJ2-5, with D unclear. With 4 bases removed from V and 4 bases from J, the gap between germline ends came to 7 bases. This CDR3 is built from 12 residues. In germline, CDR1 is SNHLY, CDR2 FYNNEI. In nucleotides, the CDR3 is TGTGCCAGCAGTGCCACCGCAGAGACCCAGTACTTC. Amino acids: CASSATAETQYF.

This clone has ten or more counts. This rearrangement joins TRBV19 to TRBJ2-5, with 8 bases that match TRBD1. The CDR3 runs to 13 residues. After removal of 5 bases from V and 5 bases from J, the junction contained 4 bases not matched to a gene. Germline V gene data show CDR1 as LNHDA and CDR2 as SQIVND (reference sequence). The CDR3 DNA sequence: TGTGCCAGTAGTCCCCGGACAGGGGAGACCCAGTACTTC. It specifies CASSPRTGETQYF.

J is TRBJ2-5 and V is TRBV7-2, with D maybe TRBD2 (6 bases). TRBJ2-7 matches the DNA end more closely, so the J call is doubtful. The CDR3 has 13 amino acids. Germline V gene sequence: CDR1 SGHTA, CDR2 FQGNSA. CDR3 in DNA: TGTGCCAGCAGCTTCAGGAGGGAGAGCGAGCAGTACTTC. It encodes CASSFRRESEQYF.

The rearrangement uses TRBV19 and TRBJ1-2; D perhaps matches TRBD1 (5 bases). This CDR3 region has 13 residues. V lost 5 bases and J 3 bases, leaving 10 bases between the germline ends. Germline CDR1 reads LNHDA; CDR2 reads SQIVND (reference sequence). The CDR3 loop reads CASSGARYYGYTF. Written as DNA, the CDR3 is TGTGCCAGTAGTGGGGCAAGATACTATGGCTACACCTTC.

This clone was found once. The CDR3 nucleotides read TGTGCCAGCTCACCAGGACAGGGTTGGACTGAAGCTTTCTTT. Its translation is CASSPGQGWTEAFF. V usage is TRBV18 and J usage is TRBJ1-1; 8 nucleotides align to TRBD1. Germline V gene data show CDR1 as KGHSH and CDR2 as LQKENI. The CDR3 length is 14 residues. V gave up 2 bases and J gave up 5 bases; unmatched junction bases: 4.

CDR3 region: CASRTPSTDTQYF. The CDR3 DNA is TGTGCCAGCCGGACTCCTAGCACAGATACGCAGTATTTT. The rearrangement uses TRBV27 and TRBJ2-3; D might be TRBD2 (5 bases). The CDR3 totals 13 residues. Germline CDR1 MNHEY, CDR2 SMNVEV (reference sequence). V was pared by 8 bases and J by 0 bases, with 9 bases between.

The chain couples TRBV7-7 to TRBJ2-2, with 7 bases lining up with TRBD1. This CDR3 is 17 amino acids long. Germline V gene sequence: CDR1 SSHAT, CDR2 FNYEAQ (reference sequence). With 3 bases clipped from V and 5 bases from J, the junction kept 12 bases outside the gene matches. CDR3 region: CASSFSIREGATGELFF. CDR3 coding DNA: TGTGCCAGCAGCTTCTCAATCAGAGAGGGGGCGACCGGGGAGCTGTTTTTT.

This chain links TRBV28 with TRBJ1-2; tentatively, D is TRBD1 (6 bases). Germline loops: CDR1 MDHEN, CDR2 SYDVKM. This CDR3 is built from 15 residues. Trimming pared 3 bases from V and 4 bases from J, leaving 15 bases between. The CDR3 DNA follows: TGTGCCAGCAGTTTCAGGGGACGGACAGTCTATGGCTACACCTTC. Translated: CASSFRGRTVYGYTF.

In DNA form, the CDR3 reads TGTGCCAGCAGGGATTGGACGGGGGTCGGCTACGAGCAGTACTTC. The encoded protein is CASRDWTGVGYEQYF. The gene calls are TRBV6-5 and TRBJ2-7, with a possible D match to TRBD2 (6 bases). Trimming removed 6 bases from V and 3 bases from J, with 18 bases in between. This CDR3 region has 15 residues. Germline CDR1 reads MNHEY; CDR2 reads SVGAGI.

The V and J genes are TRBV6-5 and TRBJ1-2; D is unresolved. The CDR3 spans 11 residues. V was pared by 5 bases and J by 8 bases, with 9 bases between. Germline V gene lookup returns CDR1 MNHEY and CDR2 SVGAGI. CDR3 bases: TGTGCCAGCAGTGAAGCAAGGGGCTACACCTTC. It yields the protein CASSEARGYTF.

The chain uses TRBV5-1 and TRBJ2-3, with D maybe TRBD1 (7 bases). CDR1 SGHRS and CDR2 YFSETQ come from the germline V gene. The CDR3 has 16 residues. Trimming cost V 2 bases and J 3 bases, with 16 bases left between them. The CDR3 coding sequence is TGCGCCAGCAGCTTACTCGCCAGGGGGAGGACAGATACGCAGTATTTT. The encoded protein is CASSLLARGRTDTQYF.

The CDR3 reads CASSQGGGTGELFF. In nucleotides, the CDR3 is TGTGCCAGTAGTCAAGGCGGGGGGACCGGGGAGCTGTTTTTT. This chain uses TRBV19 with TRBJ2-2, with 8 bases that match TRBD2. The germline V gene has CDR1 LNHDA and CDR2 SQIVND (reference sequence). V lost 5 bases, J lost 5 bases, and 4 bases stayed unmatched. CDR3 length equals 14 residues.

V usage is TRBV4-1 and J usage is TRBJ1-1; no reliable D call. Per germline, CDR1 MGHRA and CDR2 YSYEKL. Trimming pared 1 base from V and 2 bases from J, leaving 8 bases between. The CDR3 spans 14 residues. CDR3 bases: TGCGCCAGCAGCCAAGGCCTGGTCAACACTGAAGCTTTCTTT. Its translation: CASSQGLVNTEAFF.

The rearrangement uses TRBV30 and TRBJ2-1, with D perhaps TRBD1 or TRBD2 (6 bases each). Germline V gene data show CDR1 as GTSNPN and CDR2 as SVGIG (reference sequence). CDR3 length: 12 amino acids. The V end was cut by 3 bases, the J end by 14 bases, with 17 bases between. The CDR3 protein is CAWSPAAGGKFF. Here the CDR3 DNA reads TGTGCCTGGAGCCCTGCGGCCGGGGGCAAGTTCTTC.

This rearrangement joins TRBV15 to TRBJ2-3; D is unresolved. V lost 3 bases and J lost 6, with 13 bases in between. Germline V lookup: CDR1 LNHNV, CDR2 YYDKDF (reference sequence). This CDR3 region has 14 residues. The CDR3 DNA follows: TGTGCCACCAGCAGGGCAGGCTTTGGGGATACGCAGTATTTT. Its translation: CATSRAGFGDTQYF.

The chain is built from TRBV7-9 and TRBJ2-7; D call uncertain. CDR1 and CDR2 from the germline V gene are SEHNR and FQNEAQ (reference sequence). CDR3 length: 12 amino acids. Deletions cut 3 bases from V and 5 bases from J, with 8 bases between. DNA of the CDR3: TGTGCCAGCAGCTTGTGGTTGGACGAGCAGTACTTC. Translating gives CASSLWLDEQYF. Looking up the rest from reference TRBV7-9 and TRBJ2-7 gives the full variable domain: DTGVSQNPRHKITKRGQNVTFRCDPISEHNRLYWYRQTLGQGPEFLTYFQNEAQLEKSRLLSDRFSAERPKGSFSTLEIQRTEQGDSAMYLCASSLWLDEQYFGPGTRLTVT.

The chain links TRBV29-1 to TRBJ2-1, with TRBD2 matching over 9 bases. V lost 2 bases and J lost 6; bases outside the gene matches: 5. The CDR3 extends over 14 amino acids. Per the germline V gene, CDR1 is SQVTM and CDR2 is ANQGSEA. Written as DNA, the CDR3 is TGCAGCGTTGAATCGGCGGGAGGGGGCAATGAGCAGTTCTTC. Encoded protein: CSVESAGGGNEQFF.

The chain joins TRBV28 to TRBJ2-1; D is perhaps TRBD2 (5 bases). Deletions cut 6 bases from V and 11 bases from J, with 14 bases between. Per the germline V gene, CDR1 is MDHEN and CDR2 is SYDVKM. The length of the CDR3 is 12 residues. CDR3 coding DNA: TGTGCCAGCAGCGGGGTTACAAGTAAGCAGTTCTTC. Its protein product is CASSGVTSKQFF.